This T cell receptor beta chain appears in the sequencing data of a study of T cells in Graves' hyperthyroidism and ophthalmopathy (dated by TCRdb to between 2018 and 2020). At the level of the whole study: Peripheral blood samples were taken at the time of initial diagnosis, prior to any treatment. TCR V-J signatures able to tell the groups apart were searched for in a discovery cohort of approximately 95 patients, of whom roughly 42 had Graves' ophthalmopathy and about 60 had stable Graves' hyperthyroidism. Prospective prediction of ophthalmopathy was tested in an independent validation cohort of 18 to 20 hyperthyroidism patients and approximately 17 patients who later progressed to ophthalmopathy. For training and testing, the approximately 97 patients in the discovery cohort were randomly divided in a 7:3 ratio. In addition, the study compared T-cell repertoires in thyroid tissue and in blood from five to seven Graves' hyperthyroidism patients. Once sampling was done, hyperthyroidism patients were given methimazole at a starting dose of 30 mg daily, whereas ophthalmopathy patients were given high-dose intravenous methylprednisolone. According to the paper, TCR Vbeta CDR3 sequencing was carried out on more than 120 peripheral blood samples, which came from 40 to 45 ophthalmopathy, around 75 hyperthyroidism and approximately 17 progressor patients. What the study reported, not specific to this receptor: In validation, the model predicted progression to ophthalmopathy a median of roughly 6.2 months before onset, with 65% to 71% sensitivity and more than 72% specificity. In cross-validation, a model built on a 13 V-J signature told ophthalmopathy apart from stable hyperthyroidism with 87.88% sensitivity and around 81% specificity, and in testing the same model reached 80%/75%. Most expanded thyroid clonotypes (frequency above 0.001) were also found in blood, which suggests that blood repertoires may mirror thyroid immune responses. No statistical method was used to set the sample size in advance, and investigators knew the group allocation.

The TCR beta CDR3 regions were amplified from the RNA transcripts. The TCR CDR3 was subjected to a first round of RT-PCR using the HTBI primer set and the Qiagen OneStep RT-PCR kit. Libraries were constructed in a second round of multiplex PCR, after which size selection and purification were performed. Paired-end sequencing of the libraries was performed with 100 bp reads on an Illumina HiSeq2000. In the source study's methods: SOAPnuke was used to process the raw data, with reads discarded if the reads contained adapters or uncalled bases, had a mean Phred below 15, or lacked an exact constant-primer or identifier match. High-quality paired reads were merged with COPE v1.2.5, and unique nucleotide sequences were defined as clonotypes. MiTCR v1.1 was used to align clonotypes to the IMGT TRBV, TRBD and TRBJ reference segments. Analysis was restricted to V-J combinations with a frequency above 0.0001, which covered 99.2% of repertoires. A TCS score was defined as the ratio between F50 (clonal expansion) and ExV (chaos), using BLOSUM62-based TCRdist between CDR3 peptides within each V-J. Welch's t-statistics and random forest reduced fewer than 550 V-J features to 13, which were used in a naive Bayes classifier (R e1071). The raw public data were reprocessed by TCRdb itself: fastp quality trimming at Q25, MiXCR clonotype calling, in-frame beta chains only. Under each unique CDR3 protein, matching rows form one entry showing the most common genes and DNA. The V and J calls, along with clone size, are taken from TCRdb and not from the paper's own processing. This sample lists around 700,000 distinct CDR3 sequences; about 19% were detected once. The ten largest clonotypes hold approximately 15% of the sample.

From the germline V gene, CDR1 is WSHSY and CDR2 is SAAADI. The cysteine opens and the phenylalanine closes a CDR3 of 13 amino acids. Only the CDR3 region is kept as DNA, spanning 39 bases read in frame from base 1. The junction carries 9 bases between V and J, which are trimmed by 6 bases and 3 bases respectively. This clonotype was seen only a few times. Its antigen has not been determined. No base qualities exist here, and no much larger clone lies one base off it. Hyperthyroidism patients were aged 18 to 65 years and newly diagnosed, with disease duration of less than 2 months. Patients with uncontrolled infections, other autoimmune diseases, pregnancy or lactation were excluded. Diagnoses were established on the basis of clinical symptoms, serum thyroxine and TRAb, thyroid ultrasound, and orbital computed tomography. Blood from progressor patients was collected at the time of first diagnosis with hyperthyroidism, before any ophthalmopathy symptoms had appeared. Ficoll-Paque density gradient centrifugation was used to isolate PBMCs from 8.5 to 10 ml of fresh peripheral blood. Progressor patients were first diagnosed with Graves' hyperthyroidism and then developed ophthalmopathy during follow-up. Trizol reagent was used to extract total RNA, and RNA quality was then checked on an Agilent 2100 Bioanalyzer.

The clonotype was recovered from a woman between 50 and 59 years old with Graves' hyperthyroidism that later progressed to Graves' ophthalmopathy. Recombination linked TRBV10-2 to TRBJ1-5; no D segment can be confidently identified. Material for sequencing was blood. The CDR3 sequence is CASSHGNNQPQHF. In nucleotides, the sequence is TGCGCCAGCAGCCATGGGAACAATCAGCCCCAGCATTTT.